Shown below are 5 T cell receptor beta chains from a single sample sequenced in a study of blood T cell repertoires in COVID-19. Only in-frame clones appear in the TCRdb table, and some are missing; sequencing was by immunoSEQ multiplex PCR. The sample holds roughly 130,000 clones, roughly 84% seen once. Material: peripheral blood. These receptors were collected from a woman aged 25 to 39 who had recovered from COVID-19.

The rearrangement links TRBV18 to TRBJ2-5, with D maybe TRBD1 (5 bases). CDR1 is KGHSH and CDR2 is LQKENI in the germline V gene. This CDR3 is built from 12 residues. V was pared by 3 bases and J by 5 bases, with 7 bases between. The DNA of the CDR3 is TGTGCCAGCTCACCGAAGGGGGAGACCCAGTACTTC. This encodes CASSPKGETQYF.

The gene calls are TRBV2 and TRBJ2-7, with 9 nucleotides matching TRBD1. This CDR3 comprises 13 residues. Trimming cost V 10 bases and J 2 bases; bases outside gene matches: 6. CDR1 is SNHLY and CDR2 is FYNNEI in the germline V gene. The CDR3 here is CAILGTGPYEQYF. The CDR3 bases are TGTGCCATCCTCGGGACAGGGCCCTACGAGCAGTACTTC.

The rearrangement uses TRBV3-1 (or the pseudogene TRBV3-2) and TRBJ1-2; the D gene is possibly TRBD1 (6 bases). V was clipped by 0 bases and J by 2 bases, with 19 bases between them. CDR1 is LGHDT, CDR2 YNNKEL, per germline (reference sequence). This CDR3 has 18 residues. The CDR3 sequence is CASSQDGASPGQNYGYTF. The CDR3, as DNA: TGTGCCAGCAGCCAAGATGGGGCCTCCCCGGGACAAAACTATGGCTACACCTTC.

This clone was seen a few times. The chain couples TRBV3-1 (or the pseudogene TRBV3-2) to TRBJ1-6; tentatively, D is TRBD1 (5 bases). The germline gives CDR1 LGHDT, CDR2 YNNKEL (reference sequence). The CDR3 extends over 12 amino acids. V dropped 2 bases and J dropped 9 bases, with 5 bases sitting between them. CDR3 nucleotides: TGTGCCAGCAGCCAACAGGGTTCACCCCTCCACTTT. As protein: CASSQQGSPLHF.

This CDR3 is CASSQMNPRGGRSSYEQYF. As DNA, the CDR3 is TGTGCCAGCAGCCAAATGAATCCTCGCGGCGGCCGGAGCTCCTACGAGCAGTACTTC. The rearrangement joins TRBV14 to TRBJ2-7; the D is unclear. Germline CDR1 SGHDN, CDR2 FVKESK. The V end was cut by 2 bases, the J end by 0 bases, with 23 bases between. CDR3 length equals 19 residues.